This passage covers 31 T cell receptor beta chains from one sample sequenced in a study of T cell repertoires in cytomegalovirus infection. Via MiXCR, TCRdb re-called the reads, giving one row per CDR3 protein. There are approximately 300,000 distinct CDR3 sequences in the sample; about 28% occur only once, and 15% to 25% lies in the top ten. For these TCRs, the target antigens are not known. The sequencing here drew on cultured PBMCs, taken from culture after CMV antigen stimulation. These receptors were obtained from a human donor in good health (CMV status not recorded). Some clones in this sample may be carry-over from other donors' samples.

This clonotype was recorded a few times. The chain has TRBV7-6 and TRBJ2-5, with a tentative D call TRBD2 (6 bases). The CDR3 length is 16 residues. The germline V gene has CDR1 SGHVS and CDR2 FNYEAQ. V dropped 2 bases and J dropped 1 base, with 14 bases sitting between them. The CDR3 here is CASSLPIRGTQETQYF. DNA of the CDR3: TGTGCCAGCAGCTTACCAATTCGCGGGACCCAAGAGACCCAGTACTTC. The full variable domain, in which reference TRBV7-6 and TRBJ2-5 provide the parts outside the CDR3, is GAGVSQSPRYKVTKRGQDVALRCDPISGHVSLYWYRQALGQGPEFLTYFNYEAQQDKSGLPNDRFSAERPEGSISTLTIQRTEQRDSAMYRCASSLPIRGTQETQYFGPGTRLLVL.

J is TRBJ2-1 and V is TRBV9; the D is unclear. The CDR3 has 16 residues. The germline gives CDR1 SGDLS, CDR2 YYNGEE. V lost 4 bases, J lost 1 base, and 15 bases lay in between. Here the CDR3 reads CASSPELLKSYNEQFF. The CDR3 nucleotides read TGTGCCAGCAGCCCGGAACTTCTTAAGTCCTACAATGAGCAGTTCTTC. Drawing the rest from reference TRBV9 and TRBJ2-1, the complete variable domain is DSGVTQTPKHLITATGQRVTLRCSPRSGDLSVYWYQQSLDQGLQFLIQYYNGEERAKGNILERFSAQQFPDLHSELNLSSLELGDSALYFCASSPELLKSYNEQFFGPGTRLTVL.

This clonotype was counted only a few times. The CDR3 bases are TGTGCCAGCAGCTTTTTGCGGGGGGGAAACATTCAGTACTTC. Amino acids: CASSFLRGGNIQYF. The chain recombines TRBV7-2 with TRBJ2-4; 9 nucleotides agree with TRBD2. Germline V gene sequence: CDR1 SGHTA, CDR2 FQGNSA. The CDR3 sequence is 14 residues long. The V segment lost 3 bases and the J segment 6 bases; nucleotides outside the gene matches: 3.

The chain employs TRBV6-5 and TRBJ1-1, with D unclear. In germline, CDR1 is MNHEY, CDR2 SVGAGI. There are 16 residues in the CDR3. The V end was cut by 6 bases, the J end by 4 bases, with 21 bases between. CDR3: CASSLLLGPPGTEAFF. The CDR3 region has the DNA TGTGCCAGCAGCTTACTCCTCGGACCCCCGGGCACTGAAGCTTTCTTT.

This chain connects TRBV12-3 or TRBV12-4 to TRBJ2-2; maybe TRBD2 (5 bases). Trimming pared 5 bases from V and 1 base from J, leaving 14 bases between. CDR3 size: 16 residues. In DNA form, the CDR3 reads TGTGCCAGCAGTCCCTGGGCAGCGGTGAACACCGGGGAGCTGTTTTTT. Protein sequence: CASSPWAAVNTGELFF.

This clonotype has just a few counts. V is TRBV27 and J is TRBJ1-5; 7 nucleotides agree with TRBD1. The CDR3 loop spans 16 amino acids. Germline V CDR1 and CDR2: MNHEY, SMNVEV (reference sequence). With 6 bases clipped from V and 1 base from J, the junction kept 9 bases outside the gene matches. This CDR3 reads CASSPSQGESNQPQHF. CDR3 DNA sequence: TGTGCCAGCAGCCCCTCCCAGGGGGAGAGCAATCAGCCCCAGCATTTT.

This chain uses TRBV29-1 with TRBJ1-2, with TRBD1 identical over 7 bases. The germline CDR1 and CDR2 sequences are SQVTM and ANQGSEA. This CDR3 has 11 residues. This chain's CDR3 is CAEGARYGYTF. In DNA, the CDR3 is TGCGCTGAGGGGGCGCGCTATGGCTACACCTTC.

This clonotype was observed a few times. The chain recombines TRBV11-2 with TRBJ2-5, with TRBD1 matching over 7 bases. CDR3 length: 17 amino acids. V shed 4 bases and J 0 bases; nucleotides not matched to a gene: 11. Germline V lookup: CDR1 SGHAT, CDR2 FQNNGV. The CDR3 bases are TGTGCCAGCAGCTCTACCTCAGGGGGAGCGAACCAAGAGACCCAGTACTTC. It codes for CASSSTSGGANQETQYF.

This chain links TRBV20-1 with TRBJ1-1; 7 bases are shared with TRBD1. V dropped 3 bases and J dropped 4; count of bases not matched to a gene: 5. The CDR3 length is 13 residues. Germline values: CDR1 DFQATT, CDR2 SNEGSKA (reference sequence). In DNA form, the CDR3 reads TGCAGTGCTAGGCCCACAGGGGCCACTGAAGCTTTCTTT. Amino acids: CSARPTGATEAFF.

The chain joins TRBV3-1 to TRBJ2-2; D is ambiguous. The germline V and J ends were trimmed by 1 base and 1 base, with 7 bases remaining between them. Germline CDR1 and CDR2: LGHDT and YNNKEL (reference sequence). This CDR3 spans 15 amino acids. CDR3 amino acids: CASSQASRNTGELFF. The CDR3 DNA reads TGTGCCAGCAGCCAAGCCTCCCGGAACACCGGGGAGCTGTTTTTT.

This clonotype has a single count. The chain couples TRBV29-1 to TRBJ2-1; TRBD1 aligns across 7 bases. CDR3 size: 17 residues. Germline lookup yields CDR1 SQVTM and CDR2 ANQGSEA. Losses at the gene ends were 5 bases for V and 0 bases for J; bases not matched to a gene: 13. DNA for the CDR3: TGCAGCGTTACGGGACAGTCGGACGTTAGCTCCTACAATGAGCAGTTCTTC. Translated: CSVTGQSDVSSYNEQFF.

The chain has TRBV18 and TRBJ1-5; 7 bases map to TRBD1. CDR1 is KGHSH, CDR2 LQKENI, per germline. CDR3 length equals 17 residues. The junction had 9 bases not matched to a gene; V was cut back by 2 bases and J by 2 bases. CDR3 sequence reads: CASSPIRDSKGNQPQHF. Written as DNA, the CDR3 is TGTGCCAGCTCACCAATAAGGGACAGTAAAGGCAATCAGCCCCAGCATTTT.

This clonotype has a handful of counts. The rearrangement joins TRBV27 to TRBJ2-1; weak D call: TRBD2 (6 bases). Germline lookup yields CDR1 MNHEY and CDR2 SMNVEV (reference sequence). Trimming left V 4 bases short and J 7 bases short, with 17 bases between. CDR3 length equals 15 residues. The CDR3: CASSSPQTRKNEQFF. CDR3 coding DNA: TGTGCCAGCAGTTCCCCCCAGACTAGGAAGAATGAGCAGTTCTTC.

This clonotype was observed at least ten times. This chain joins TRBV5-6 and TRBJ2-1; 10 bases are a match to TRBD2. The CDR3 is 15 amino acids. Trimming cost V 3 bases and J 8 bases; bases outside gene matches: 8. Looked up from germline, CDR1 is SGHDT and CDR2 is YYEEEE. CDR3 nucleotides: TGTGCCAGCAGCTGGGGCCCAACTAGCGGGGATGAGCAGTTCTTC. This translates into CASSWGPTSGDEQFF.

This clonotype has a count of ten or more. The chain's CDR3 is CASSIWQGFVSGANVLTF. The CDR3 DNA is TGTGCCAGTAGTATTTGGCAGGGGTTTGTCTCCGGGGCCAACGTCCTGACTTTC. This chain uses TRBV19 with TRBJ2-6; weak D call: TRBD1 (6 bases). Germline CDR1 is LNHDA and CDR2 is SQIVND (reference sequence). V shed 3 bases and J shed 4 bases, with 19 bases lying between them. This CDR3 spans 18 amino acids.

The chain has TRBV5-6 and TRBJ1-1; D is perhaps TRBD1 (6 bases). The CDR3 consists of 19 residues. With 5 bases removed from V and 1 base from J, the gap between germline ends came to 27 bases. Germline V gene sequence: CDR1 SGHDT, CDR2 YYEEEE. CDR3 residues: CASSPPFVRGRFGNTEAFF. As DNA, the CDR3 is TGTGCCAGCAGTCCCCCGTTTGTGAGGGGGAGATTCGGGAACACTGAAGCTTTCTTT.

The chain recombines TRBV6-5 with TRBJ1-1; D is ambiguous. V shed 2 bases and J shed 1 base, with 11 bases lying between them. The CDR3 contains 15 residues. Germline V gene sequence: CDR1 MNHEY, CDR2 SVGAGI. The CDR3 DNA reads TGTGCCAGCAGTTACCTCCCAGACTCGAACACTGAAGCTTTCTTT. Its translation: CASSYLPDSNTEAFF.

Only a few counts were recorded for this clonotype. The chain carries TRBV6-5 and TRBJ1-1; D may be TRBD1 (6 bases). The germline V gene encodes CDR1 MNHEY and CDR2 SVGAGI. The V and J ends lost 7 bases and 5 bases respectively, with 23 bases between them. The CDR3 consists of 16 residues. The CDR3 DNA reads TGTGCCAGCAAACCCGGCGGTGGGGGGCTGGGGACTGAAGCTTTCTTT. This sequence encodes CASKPGGGGLGTEAFF.

This clonotype has a count of ten or more. The CDR3 region is CASSLKWGDEQFF. DNA of the CDR3: TGTGCCAGCAGCTTAAAATGGGGGGATGAGCAGTTCTTC. The chain recombines TRBV7-2 with TRBJ2-1; D may be TRBD2 (6 bases). Germline V gene data show CDR1 as SGHTA and CDR2 as FQGNSA. The CDR3 extends over 13 amino acids. Trimming stripped 2 bases from V and 8 bases from J, with 10 bases between.

This clonotype was recorded a few times. The J gene is TRBJ1-1, the V gene TRBV5-1; D is unresolved. This CDR3 spans 10 amino acids. V gave up 7 bases and J gave up 3 bases, with 4 bases separating them. Germline V gives CDR1 SGHRS, CDR2 YFSETQ. CDR3 sequence (DNA): TGCGCCAGCGACGACACTGAAGCTTTCTTT. It codes for CASDDTEAFF.

This clonotype was picked up a small number of times. This chain uses TRBV7-8 with TRBJ1-5; D is unresolved. Germline V gives CDR1 SGHVS, CDR2 FQNEAQ. V dropped 5 bases and J dropped 1 base, with 18 bases sitting between them. The CDR3 is 17 residues long. CDR3 in amino acids: CASSLVGAGISNQPQHF. The DNA of the CDR3 is TGTGCCAGCAGCCTCGTGGGTGCGGGGATAAGCAATCAGCCCCAGCATTTT.

The chain couples TRBV12-3 or TRBV12-4 to TRBJ1-6; D might be TRBD1 (6 bases). The CDR3 spans 14 residues. CDR3 DNA: TGTGCGACAAGGGGGGCTTCCTATAATTCACCCCTCCACTTT. Protein: CATRGASYNSPLHF.

This clonotype was found a few times. The rearrangement uses TRBV27 and TRBJ2-2; D may be TRBD1 (5 bases). Germline CDR1 and CDR2: MNHEY and SMNVEV (reference sequence). This CDR3 has 15 residues. V was clipped by 7 bases and J by 4 bases, with 16 bases between them. The CDR3, as DNA: TGTGCCAGCAAACCGTCGGACAAGGCCACCGGGGAGCTGTTTTTT. Protein product: CASKPSDKATGELFF.

V and J are TRBV7-3 and TRBJ2-1; 10 bases are shared with TRBD2. Germline V gene sequence: CDR1 SGHTA, CDR2 FQGTGA. V lost 5 bases, J lost 4 bases, and 8 bases stayed unmatched. CDR3 length: 16 residues. The CDR3 loop reads CASSPQSGGGYNEQFF. The CDR3 bases are TGTGCCAGCAGCCCTCAGAGCGGGGGGGGATACAATGAGCAGTTCTTC.

J is TRBJ1-1 and V is TRBV7-9, with D possibly being TRBD1 (6 bases). Trimming pared 5 bases from V and 0 bases from J, leaving 13 bases between. The CDR3 spans 15 residues. The germline V gene has CDR1 SEHNR and CDR2 FQNEAQ (reference sequence). The CDR3, as DNA: TGTGCCAGCAGCCCCCTGGACAGACTGAACACTGAAGCTTTCTTT. Amino acid sequence: CASSPLDRLNTEAFF. Together with reference TRBV7-9 and TRBJ1-1, the CDR3 gives the full variable domain: DTGVSQNPRHKITKRGQNVTFRCDPISEHNRLYWYRQTLGQGPEFLTYFQNEAQLEKSRLLSDRFSAERPKGSFSTLEIQRTEQGDSAMYLCASSPLDRLNTEAFFGQGTRLTVV.

The chain joins TRBV2 to TRBJ1-6; D remains unclear. V was pared by 6 bases and J by 8 bases, with 8 bases between. The CDR3 sequence is 12 residues long. Germline-derived CDR1 and CDR2 are SNHLY and FYNNEI. CDR3 sequence (DNA): TGTGCCAGCAGAACCCAGGATTCACCCCTCCACTTT. Its protein is CASRTQDSPLHF.

This clonotype was observed a handful of times. This chain joins TRBV25-1 and TRBJ1-5, with D possibly TRBD1 on 5 matching bases. Germline loops: CDR1 MGHDK, CDR2 SYGVNS. This CDR3 is built from 13 residues. V shed 6 bases and J shed 7 bases, with 13 bases lying between them. The CDR3 protein is CASSPGGVQPQHF. The CDR3 coding sequence is TGTGCCAGCAGCCCCGGGGGAGTGCAGCCCCAGCATTTT.

In this sample, this clonotype turned up a few times. The V call is TRBV7-2, the J call TRBJ2-3; D is possibly TRBD1 or TRBD2 (7 bases each). Germline lookup yields CDR1 SGHTA and CDR2 FQGNSA. The CDR3 extends over 16 amino acids. With 5 bases removed from V and 6 bases from J, the gap between germline ends came to 21 bases. The CDR3 loop is CASSPRGGGGRDTQYF. Written as DNA, the CDR3 is TGTGCCAGCAGCCCAAGGGGGGGAGGGGGCCGGGATACGCAGTATTTT.

J is TRBJ2-2 and V is TRBV7-2; 12 bases line up with TRBD2. The CDR3 runs 19 residues. V lost 6 bases, J lost 0 bases, and 11 bases stayed unmatched. Per germline, CDR1 SGHTA and CDR2 FQGNSA. CDR3 sequence (DNA): TGTGCCAGCAGTAAAATCGGGACTAGCGGGCCCGCGAACACCGGGGAGCTGTTTTTT. Encoded protein: CASSKIGTSGPANTGELFF.

The rearrangement uses TRBV19 and TRBJ1-5; TRBD1 is a possible D gene (5 bases). This CDR3 is built from 14 residues. V lost 6 bases and J 5 bases, leaving 14 bases between the germline ends. CDR1 and CDR2 from the germline V gene are LNHDA and SQIVND (reference sequence). The CDR3 DNA reads as TGTGCCAGTAGGCCGCGGGGCAGGGATCAGCCCCAGCATTTT. This gives the protein CASRPRGRDQPQHF.

The V gene is TRBV6-5, the J gene TRBJ1-1, with a possible D match to TRBD1 (5 bases). Germline CDR1 MNHEY, CDR2 SVGAGI. Trimming removed 6 bases at V and 5 bases at J, with 10 bases between. The CDR3 contains 12 residues. The DNA for the CDR3 is TGTGCCAGCAGCGGGGCAGGGACTGAAGCTTTCTTT. It codes for CASSGAGTEAFF.